Sequencing of this T cell receptor beta chain was carried out in a study of blood T cell repertoires in COVID-19 (dated by TCRdb to about 2020). General notes on the study: Samples covering the acute and convalescent phases of COVID-19 were provided by collaborators in the United States, Italy and Spain. The material from the prospective study consisted of cDNA or gDNA derived from T cells, B-cell-depleted T cells, or PBMCs. Subjects who had been exposed to COVID-19, were actively infected with it, or had recovered from it provided the deeply sampled blood TCRbeta repertoires that made up the dataset. The repertoires were made available in a free public database intended to serve as a resource for research on the immune response to SARS-CoV-2. Samples were obtained from the ongoing ImmuneRACE study (first 160 participants) and from over a thousand subjects provided by 6 global collaborators. Sample metadata almost always included a de-identified subject ID, COVID-19 status, age in years and sex. Where available, HLA class I and class II types were obtained from metadata supplied by the sample provider rather than from assay-based typing.

Concerning this clone itself: Its antigen is currently not known. There are no base qualities to consult, and no much larger clone falls within one base.

Broad study findings and their caveats: The quantity of clinical and demographic metadata differed by source and by participant and was supplied without curation.

The immunoSEQ Assay, a bias-controlled multiplex PCR, was used to amplify TCRbeta CDR3 regions from genomic DNA. The published analysis was carried out like this. The number of nucleated cells in each sample was estimated by amplification of reference gene primers within the assay. To quantify the absolute abundance of each unique TCRbeta CDR3 rearrangement, sequence reads were collapsed and filtered. For each sample, productive Simpson clonality was calculated by taking the square root of Simpson's diversity index across productive rearrangements. Imported from immuneACCESS, the table was reduced by TCRdb to in-frame sequences with V and J called. These copies leave out some clones; in studies compared against another copy, an unresolved V gene accounts for under half, and the cause of the remainder is not known. The V and J calls and the clone size are those of that table, but D and trimming were determined from the DNA. This sample has a few hundred thousand clones in its table, and about 85% of those were observed once. Jointly, the top ten make up approximately 3.6% of the sample.

Whole blood was collected in K2EDTA tubes by collaborating institutions according to the institutions' own protocols. For TCRbeta analysis, collaborators shipped samples as frozen whole blood, isolated PBMCs, or DNA extracted from either of those sample types. The germline V gene (reference sequence) supplies CDR1 LNHDA and CDR2 SQIVND. Germline trimming: 6 bases from V, 5 bases from J; junction bases outside gene matches: 4. Taken from cysteine to phenylalanine, the CDR3 has 14 residues. The read is trimmed to its CDR3 DNA, 42 bases read in frame from base 1. In this chain, TRBV19 is recombined with TRBJ2-7, with TRBD2 identical over 13 junction bases. The sample taken for sequencing was peripheral blood. The clonotype was recovered from a woman aged 18-35 years with acute or convalescent COVID-19. The DNA reads TGTGCCAGTAGACCGGGACTAGCGGGAAACGAGCAGTACTTC. Translation gives CASRPGLAGNEQYF.